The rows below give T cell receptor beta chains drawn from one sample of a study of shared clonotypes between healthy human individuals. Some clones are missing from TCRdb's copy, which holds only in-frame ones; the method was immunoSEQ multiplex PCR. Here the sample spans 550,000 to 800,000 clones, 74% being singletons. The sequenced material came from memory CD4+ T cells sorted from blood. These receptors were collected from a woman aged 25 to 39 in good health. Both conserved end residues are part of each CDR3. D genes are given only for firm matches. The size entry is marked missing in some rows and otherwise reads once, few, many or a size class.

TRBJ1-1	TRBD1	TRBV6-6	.	TGTGCCAGCAGTGGTAGGGGGCTGAACACTGAAGCTTTCTTT	CASSGRGLNTEAFF
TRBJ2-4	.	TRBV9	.	TGTGCCAGCAGCGTAGTAGCAGATAAGGGCATTCAGTACTTC	CASSVVADKGIQYF
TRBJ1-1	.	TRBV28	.	TGTGCCAGCACTCCGGGACACCAGAACACTGAAGCTTTCTTT	CASTPGHQNTEAFF
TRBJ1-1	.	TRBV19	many	TGTGCCAGTAGGCCCTGGGGGGACACTGAAGCTTTCTTT	CASRPWGDTEAFF
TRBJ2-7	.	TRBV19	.	TGTGCCAGTAGTATTGGTCAGCCACCCTACGAGCAGTACTTC	CASSIGQPPYEQYF
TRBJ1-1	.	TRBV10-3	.	TGTGCCATCAGGGGCGGGATTATCCAGAACACTGAAGCTTTCTTT	CAIRGGIIQNTEAFF
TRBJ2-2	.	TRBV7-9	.	TGTGCCAGCAGCCCCGAGGGGCCGAACACCGGGGAGCTGTTTTTT	CASSPEGPNTGELFF
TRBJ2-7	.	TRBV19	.	TGTGCCAGTAGTATGATGGGAGGTTACGAGCAGTACTTC	CASSMMGGYEQYF
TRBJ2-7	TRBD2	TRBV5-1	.	TGCGCCAGCAGCTTCCTAGCGGGAGACTCCAACGAGCAGTACTTC	CASSFLAGDSNEQYF
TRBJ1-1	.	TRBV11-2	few	TGTGCCAGCAGCTTAGGGCCCAGGGAATACACTGAAGCTTTCTTT	CASSLGPREYTEAFF
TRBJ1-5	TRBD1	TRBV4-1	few	TGCGCCAGCAGCGCTCTATGGACAGGGGGAGGGAGCAATCAGCCCCAGCATTTT	CASSALWTGGGSNQPQHF
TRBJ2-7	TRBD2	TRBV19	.	TGTGCCAGTAGTATATCGGGGCTAGCGGGAACCTACGAGCAGTACTTC	CASSISGLAGTYEQYF
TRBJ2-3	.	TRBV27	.	TGTGCCAACACATTATACACAGATACGCAGTATTTT	CANTLYTDTQYF
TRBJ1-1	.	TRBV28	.	TGTGCCAGCAGTTTACCGACCCTCAGCACTGAAGCTTTCTTT	CASSLPTLSTEAFF
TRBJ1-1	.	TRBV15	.	TGTGCCACCAGCAGAGTTTTAGACACTGAAGCTTTCTTT	CATSRVLDTEAFF
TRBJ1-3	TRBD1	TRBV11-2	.	TGTGCCAGCAGCTTTAGAAGACAGGGGAGCTCTGGAAACACCATATATTTT	CASSFRRQGSSGNTIYF
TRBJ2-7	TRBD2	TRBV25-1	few	TGTGCCAGCAGTTTGCCCCAAGTTAGCGGGAACTCTTACGAGCAGTACTTC	CASSLPQVSGNSYEQYF
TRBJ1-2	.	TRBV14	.	TGTGCCAGCAGCCAATTGGGAGCGGGGAATGATGGCTACACCTTC	CASSQLGAGNDGYTF
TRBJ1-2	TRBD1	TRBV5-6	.	TGTGCCAGCAGCTGGACAGGGGGCAAGGGCTACACCTTC	CASSWTGGKGYTF
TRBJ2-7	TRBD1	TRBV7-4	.	TGTGCCAGCAGCTTAGCAGTGGACAGGGCTCACGAGCAGTACTTC	CASSLAVDRAHEQYF
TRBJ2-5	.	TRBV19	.	TGTGCCAGTAGTATCGCGGGAATCCAAGAGACCCAGTACTTC	CASSIAGIQETQYF
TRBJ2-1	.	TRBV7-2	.	TGTGCCAGCAGCTCTCTCCCGCGTTACAATGAGCAGTTCTTC	CASSSLPRYNEQFF
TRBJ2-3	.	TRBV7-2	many	TGTGCCAGCAGCCCGACGACTAGCACAGATACGCAGTATTTT	CASSPTTSTDTQYF
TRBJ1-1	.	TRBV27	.	TGTGCCAGCAGTCCGGGACGGCAGAACACTGAAGCTTTCTTT	CASSPGRQNTEAFF
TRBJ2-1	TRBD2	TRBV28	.	TGTGCCAGCCAAGCGGGAACACCCCATGAGCAGTTCTTC	CASQAGTPHEQFF
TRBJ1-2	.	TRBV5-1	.	TGCGCCAGCAGCCGTGACGCGACTGGTAGCTACACCTTC	CASSRDATGSYTF
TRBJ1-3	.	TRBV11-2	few	TGTGCCAGCAGCCCCACAGGGATCGACTCTGGAAACACCATATATTTT	CASSPTGIDSGNTIYF
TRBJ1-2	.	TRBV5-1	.	TGCGCCAGCAGGGACGCCGAGAACTATGGCTACACCTTC	CASRDAENYGYTF
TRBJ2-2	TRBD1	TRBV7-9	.	TGTGCCAGCAGCTGGCTGGGACAGATAACCGGGGAGCTGTTTTTT	CASSWLGQITGELFF
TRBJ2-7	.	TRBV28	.	TGTGCCACCTCTGGCTCCTGGGGCCTCCCCTACGAGCAGTACTTC	CATSGSWGLPYEQYF
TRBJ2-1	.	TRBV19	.	TGTGCCAGTAGTATATTAGGGGGGCAGTCCTACAATGAGCAGTTCTTC	CASSILGGQSYNEQFF
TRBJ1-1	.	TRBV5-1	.	TGCGCCAGCAGCTTGGCGGGAAACGGAGCTTTCTTT	CASSLAGNGAFF
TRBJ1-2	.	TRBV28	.	TGTGCCAGCAGGGGACACACGACTAACTATGGCTACACCTTC	CASRGHTTNYGYTF
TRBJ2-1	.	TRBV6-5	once	TGTGCCAGCAGTGGCGTACAGGGCGTTTCCAATGAGCAGTTCTTC	CASSGVQGVSNEQFF
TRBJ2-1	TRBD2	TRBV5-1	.	TGCGCCAGCAGTTCCGCGGGGTGGACTAGCGGACATGAGCAGTTCTTC	CASSSAGWTSGHEQFF
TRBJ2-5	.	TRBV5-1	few	TGCGCCAGCAGCTTGGGTATGCAAGAGACCCAGTACTTC	CASSLGMQETQYF
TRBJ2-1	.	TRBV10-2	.	TGCGCCAGCATGCGGACTGCGAGGGCCAGGAACAATGAGCAGTTCTTC	CASMRTARARNNEQFF
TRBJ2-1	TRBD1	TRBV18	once	TGTGCCAGCTCACCATTTGCGGGACAGGATATCAATGAGCAGTTCTTC	CASSPFAGQDINEQFF
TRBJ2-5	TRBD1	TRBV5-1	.	TGCGCCAGCAGCTCCACGGGGGGACAGGGAGAAGAGACCCAGTACTTC	CASSSTGGQGEETQYF
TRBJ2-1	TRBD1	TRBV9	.	TGTGCCAGCAGCGTAGGTATGACAGGGGGTAGTAATGAGCAGTTCTTC	CASSVGMTGGSNEQFF
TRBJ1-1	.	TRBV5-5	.	TGTGCCAGCAGCTTTTACAGGGTTGGGGTAACTGAAGCTTTCTTT	CASSFYRVGVTEAFF
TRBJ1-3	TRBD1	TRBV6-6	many	TGTGCCAGCAGTTGGGGGACAGGCCATTCTGGAAACACCATATATTTT	CASSWGTGHSGNTIYF
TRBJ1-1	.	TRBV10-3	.	TGTGCCATCAGCGAAAATACAGGGTATGGCACTGAAGCTTTCTTT	CAISENTGYGTEAFF
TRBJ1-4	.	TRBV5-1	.	TGCGCCAGCAGAAAAGAAGTTACAACTAATGAAAAACTGTTTTTT	CASRKEVTTNEKLFF
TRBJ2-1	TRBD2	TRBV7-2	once	TGTGCCAGCAGCAGCGGGAGAAGCTCCTACAATGAGCAGTTCTTC	CASSSGRSSYNEQFF
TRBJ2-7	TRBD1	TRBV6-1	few	TGTGCCAGCAGTACCGGACAGGGGGGCGACGAGCAGTACTTC	CASSTGQGGDEQYF
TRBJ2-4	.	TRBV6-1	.	TGTGCCAGCAGTGAGGCTCGAGAGCGAGCCAAAAACATTCAGTACTTC	CASSEARERAKNIQYF
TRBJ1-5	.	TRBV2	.	TGTGCCAGCAGTGAACAGGGAAGGGCTCGCAATCAGCCCCAGCATTTT	CASSEQGRARNQPQHF
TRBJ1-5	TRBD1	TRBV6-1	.	TGTGCCAGCAGTGGACAGGGGATAGACAATCAGCCCCAGCATTTT	CASSGQGIDNQPQHF
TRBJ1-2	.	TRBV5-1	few	TGCGCCAGCAGCTTGGGGGAGCGGTATGGCTACACCTTC	CASSLGERYGYTF